The clone carrying this TCR beta chain was seen repeatedly, ten times or more. Its antigen is unidentified. V was trimmed by 6 bases and J by 4 bases, leaving 18 bases between them. Germline assignment: CDR1 SQVTM and CDR2 ANQGSEA. The CDR3 runs to 14 residues. The sample belongs to a study of response to subunit inactivated influenza vaccine. Study-level results: Each seasonal influenza vaccination recruits few new T cells, the authors suggested.

TCRdb itself ran the RT-PCR reads through MiXCR, one entry per CDR3 protein. The repertoire holds fewer than 700,000 distinct CDR3 sequences, with over 10% as singletons. This specimen consisted of PBMCs from blood, obtained 40 to 50 days after vaccination. The rearrangement links TRBV29-1 to TRBJ1-2; D possibly corresponds to TRBD1 (6 bases). The TCR originated in a man between 50 and 59 years old who received an inactivated influenza vaccine. This CDR3 is CSVAISGGRYGYTF. DNA of the CDR3: TGCAGCGTAGCCATCTCGGGGGGCCGCTATGGCTACACCTTC.